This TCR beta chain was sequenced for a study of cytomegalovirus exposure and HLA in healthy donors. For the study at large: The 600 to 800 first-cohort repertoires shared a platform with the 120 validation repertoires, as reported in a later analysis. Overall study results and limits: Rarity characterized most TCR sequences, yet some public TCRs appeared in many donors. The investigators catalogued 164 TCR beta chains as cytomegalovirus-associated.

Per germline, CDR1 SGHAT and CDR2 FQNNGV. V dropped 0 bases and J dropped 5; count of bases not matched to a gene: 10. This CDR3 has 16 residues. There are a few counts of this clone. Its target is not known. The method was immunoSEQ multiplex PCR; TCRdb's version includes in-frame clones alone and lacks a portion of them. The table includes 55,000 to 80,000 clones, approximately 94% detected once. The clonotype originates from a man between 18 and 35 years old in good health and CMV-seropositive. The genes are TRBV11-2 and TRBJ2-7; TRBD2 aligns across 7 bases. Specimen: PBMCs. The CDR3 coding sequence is TGTGCCAGCAGCTTAGAAAGCGGGGTAGGGGCCAACGAGCAGTACTTC. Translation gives CASSLESGVGANEQYF. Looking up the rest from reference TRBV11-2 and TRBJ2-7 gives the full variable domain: EAGVAQSPRYKIIEKRQSVAFWCNPISGHATLYWYQQILGQGPKLLIQFQNNGVVDDSQLPKDRFSAERLKGVDSTLKIQPAKLEDSAVYLCASSLESGVGANEQYFGPGTRLTVT.